These T cell receptor beta chains were read from a single sample in a study of T cell responses to AZD1222 COVID-19 vaccine. Using immunoSEQ multiplex PCR, the repertoire was profiled, and TCRdb retains in-frame clones only, with some absent. The sample includes over 120,000 clones, about nine tenths seen only once; the top ten take roughly 1.7%. The sequencing here drew on peripheral blood, taken 28 days after the second AZD1222 dose. These receptors came from an adult who received the AZD1222 COVID-19 vaccine. Both conserved end residues are part of each CDR3. Fields, in order: D gene, J gene, V gene, clone size, CDR3 protein, CDR3 DNA. The D gene is left open where the match is weak. The size of a clone is reported for some rows only, either as once, few or many, or as a class for expanded clones.

d_call: .; j_call: TRBJ2-2; v_call: TRBV28; clone_size: .; cdr3_aa: CASSTQPGRTGELFF; cdr3_nt: TGTGCCAGCAGTACCCAGCCGGGACGTACCGGGGAGCTGTTTTTT
d_call: .; j_call: TRBJ1-6; v_call: TRBV11-2; clone_size: .; cdr3_aa: CASSLGGAGNNSPLHF; cdr3_nt: TGTGCCAGCAGCTTAGGCGGCGCGGGCAACAATTCACCCCTCCACTTT
d_call: .; j_call: TRBJ1-1; v_call: TRBV6-2/TRBV6-3; clone_size: .; cdr3_aa: CASSYSEGSTEAFF; cdr3_nt: TGTGCCAGCAGTTACTCGGAGGGGTCCACTGAAGCTTTCTTT
d_call: .; j_call: TRBJ1-1; v_call: TRBV6-5; clone_size: large; cdr3_aa: CASSPSGVNTEAFF; cdr3_nt: TGTGCCAGCTCCCCGTCTGGGGTGAACACTGAAGCTTTCTTT
d_call: .; j_call: TRBJ2-1; v_call: TRBV27; clone_size: .; cdr3_aa: CASSLSWPPRQFF; cdr3_nt: TGTGCCAGCAGTTTATCTTGGCCCCCCCGCCAGTTCTTC
d_call: .; j_call: TRBJ2-2; v_call: TRBV9; clone_size: .; cdr3_aa: CASSQDGATGELFF; cdr3_nt: TGTGCCAGCAGCCAAGACGGGGCTACCGGGGAGCTGTTTTTT
d_call: TRBD1; j_call: TRBJ1-3; v_call: TRBV12-3/TRBV12-4; clone_size: .; cdr3_aa: CASTQTGPKYF; cdr3_nt: TGTGCCAGCACTCAGACAGGGCCTAAATATTTT
d_call: TRBD1; j_call: TRBJ2-1; v_call: TRBV19; clone_size: .; cdr3_aa: CASSVLDRNYNEQFF; cdr3_nt: TGTGCCAGTAGTGTCCTGGACAGGAACTACAATGAGCAGTTCTTC
d_call: .; j_call: TRBJ1-1; v_call: TRBV4-3; clone_size: once; cdr3_aa: CASSQYIRGLSSTEAFF; cdr3_nt: TGCGCCAGCAGCCAATATATCAGGGGTCTGTCATCCACTGAAGCTTTCTTT
d_call: TRBD1; j_call: TRBJ2-5; v_call: TRBV6-6; clone_size: .; cdr3_aa: CASSGPTGGAIQYF; cdr3_nt: TGTGCCAGCAGTGGACCGACAGGGGGCGCTATTCAGTACTTC
d_call: .; j_call: TRBJ2-7; v_call: TRBV24-1; clone_size: .; cdr3_aa: CATSVPSEEFNYEQYF; cdr3_nt: TGTGCCACCAGTGTCCCCTCCGAGGAGTTTAACTACGAGCAGTACTTC
d_call: .; j_call: TRBJ1-4; v_call: TRBV6-1; clone_size: .; cdr3_aa: CASSEAAGIQTNEKLFF; cdr3_nt: TGTGCCAGCAGTGAAGCGGCAGGGATTCAGACTAATGAAAAACTGTTTTTT
d_call: .; j_call: TRBJ1-2; v_call: TRBV4-3; clone_size: once; cdr3_aa: CASSQDLGVPGYTF; cdr3_nt: TGCGCCAGCAGCCAAGATCTCGGGGTTCCTGGCTACACCTTC
d_call: .; j_call: TRBJ2-1; v_call: TRBV4-1; clone_size: .; cdr3_aa: CASSQPGLNEQFF; cdr3_nt: TGCGCCAGCAGCCAACCGGGATTGAATGAGCAGTTCTTC
d_call: .; j_call: TRBJ1-2; v_call: TRBV7-2; clone_size: once; cdr3_aa: CASSGRKGGSYGYTF; cdr3_nt: TGTGCCAGCAGCGGCCGTAAGGGGGGTAGCTATGGCTACACCTTC
d_call: .; j_call: TRBJ2-2; v_call: TRBV2; clone_size: .; cdr3_aa: CASSDGGGFANTGELFF; cdr3_nt: TGTGCCAGCAGTGATGGAGGGGGGTTCGCGAACACCGGGGAGCTGTTTTTT
d_call: TRBD1; j_call: TRBJ1-4; v_call: TRBV12-3/TRBV12-4; clone_size: .; cdr3_aa: CASSTGGGEKLFF; cdr3_nt: TGTGCCAGCAGTACAGGGGGCGGTGAAAAACTGTTTTTT
d_call: .; j_call: TRBJ1-1; v_call: TRBV24-1; clone_size: .; cdr3_aa: CATSDASLTGGAFF; cdr3_nt: TGTGCCACCAGTGATGCTTCCCTGACAGGTGGAGCTTTCTTT
d_call: .; j_call: TRBJ2-2; v_call: TRBV5-6; clone_size: .; cdr3_aa: CASSFGGTGDTGELFF; cdr3_nt: TGTGCCAGCAGCTTTGGGGGAACGGGAGACACCGGGGAGCTGTTTTTT
d_call: .; j_call: TRBJ1-4; v_call: TRBV28; clone_size: .; cdr3_aa: CASSLGPGFSDEKLFF; cdr3_nt: TGTGCCAGCAGTTTGGGACCGGGGTTCTCGGATGAAAAACTGTTTTTT
d_call: .; j_call: TRBJ1-2; v_call: TRBV28; clone_size: .; cdr3_aa: CASSLGQSPYGYTF; cdr3_nt: TGTGCCAGCAGTTTGGGGCAGTCTCCATATGGCTACACCTTC
d_call: TRBD1; j_call: TRBJ1-4; v_call: TRBV6-7; clone_size: .; cdr3_aa: CASSARSTGGKATNEKLFF; cdr3_nt: TGTGCCAGCAGCGCCCGTTCCACAGGGGGAAAAGCAACTAATGAAAAACTGTTTTTT
d_call: .; j_call: TRBJ2-5; v_call: TRBV6-2/TRBV6-3; clone_size: .; cdr3_aa: CASSTRDSTQETQYF; cdr3_nt: TGTGCCAGCAGTACCCGGGACTCGACCCAAGAGACCCAGTACTTC
d_call: .; j_call: TRBJ2-7; v_call: TRBV6-5; clone_size: .; cdr3_aa: CASSYSEARHGYEQYF; cdr3_nt: TGTGCCAGCAGTTACTCGGAGGCAAGACACGGCTACGAGCAGTACTTC
d_call: TRBD1; j_call: TRBJ1-1; v_call: TRBV30; clone_size: .; cdr3_aa: CAWSGTANTEAFF; cdr3_nt: TGTGCCTGGAGCGGGACAGCGAACACTGAAGCTTTCTTT
d_call: .; j_call: TRBJ1-3; v_call: TRBV4-1; clone_size: .; cdr3_aa: CASSTRVPFSGNTIYF; cdr3_nt: TGCGCCAGCAGCACCAGGGTCCCTTTCTCTGGAAACACCATATATTTT
d_call: .; j_call: TRBJ1-1; v_call: TRBV28; clone_size: .; cdr3_aa: CASSYGDTEAFF; cdr3_nt: TGTGCCAGCAGTTACGGGGACACTGAAGCTTTCTTT
d_call: .; j_call: TRBJ2-5; v_call: TRBV6-5; clone_size: .; cdr3_aa: CASTNVGEETQYF; cdr3_nt: TGTGCCAGCACCAACGTGGGGGAAGAGACCCAGTACTTC
d_call: TRBD1; j_call: TRBJ1-5; v_call: TRBV7-9; clone_size: once; cdr3_aa: CASSLERPGTGERQPQHF; cdr3_nt: TGTGCCAGCAGCCTCGAACGCCCCGGGACAGGGGAGAGGCAGCCCCAGCATTTT
d_call: TRBD1; j_call: TRBJ2-5; v_call: TRBV5-1; clone_size: .; cdr3_aa: CASSLGDRGRETQYF; cdr3_nt: TGCGCCAGCAGCTTGGGGGACAGGGGGCGGGAGACCCAGTACTTC
d_call: .; j_call: TRBJ1-1; v_call: TRBV7-8; clone_size: few; cdr3_aa: CASSGRGNTEAFF; cdr3_nt: TGTGCCAGCAGCGGCAGGGGGAACACTGAAGCTTTCTTT
d_call: .; j_call: TRBJ1-1; v_call: TRBV3-1/TRBV3-2; clone_size: .; cdr3_aa: CASSHPDRMNTEAFF; cdr3_nt: TGTGCCAGCAGCCACCCTGACAGGATGAACACTGAAGCTTTCTTT
d_call: TRBD2; j_call: TRBJ2-2; v_call: TRBV7-3; clone_size: once; cdr3_aa: CASSLGLAGGSTGELFF; cdr3_nt: TGTGCCAGCAGCTTAGGGCTAGCGGGAGGATCGACCGGGGAGCTGTTTTTT
d_call: .; j_call: TRBJ2-7; v_call: TRBV12-3/TRBV12-4; clone_size: .; cdr3_aa: CASTPESVYEQYF; cdr3_nt: TGTGCCAGCACCCCCGAATCGGTCTACGAGCAGTACTTC
d_call: .; j_call: TRBJ2-1; v_call: TRBV21-1; clone_size: .; cdr3_aa: CASSKAADREDNEQFF; cdr3_nt: TGTGCCAGCAGCAAAGCCGCAGACAGGGAAGACAATGAGCAGTTCTTC
d_call: .; j_call: TRBJ2-7; v_call: TRBV9; clone_size: once; cdr3_aa: CASSSGGDSYEQYF; cdr3_nt: TGTGCCAGCAGCTCAGGGGGGGACTCCTACGAGCAGTACTTC
d_call: .; j_call: TRBJ1-2; v_call: TRBV2; clone_size: .; cdr3_aa: CASREMPNYGYTF; cdr3_nt: TGTGCCAGCAGGGAGATGCCTAACTATGGCTACACCTTC
d_call: TRBD1; j_call: TRBJ2-3; v_call: TRBV10-3; clone_size: .; cdr3_aa: CAISLGQGSDTQYF; cdr3_nt: TGTGCCATCAGTCTGGGACAGGGGTCAGATACGCAGTATTTT
d_call: TRBD2; j_call: TRBJ2-1; v_call: TRBV28; clone_size: .; cdr3_aa: CASSPSGLAGRYNEQFF; cdr3_nt: TGTGCCAGCAGTCCAAGCGGACTAGCGGGACGATACAATGAGCAGTTCTTC
d_call: .; j_call: TRBJ1-3; v_call: TRBV15; clone_size: .; cdr3_aa: CATSREIQRSGNTIYF; cdr3_nt: TGTGCCACCAGCAGAGAGATACAGCGCTCTGGAAACACCATATATTTT
d_call: .; j_call: TRBJ1-5; v_call: TRBV4-1; clone_size: .; cdr3_aa: CASSQGGTAQPQHF; cdr3_nt: TGCGCCAGCAGCCAGGGGGGTACGGCTCAGCCCCAGCATTTT
d_call: .; j_call: TRBJ1-4; v_call: TRBV4-3; clone_size: .; cdr3_aa: CASSQVSTGPNEKLFF; cdr3_nt: TGCGCCAGCAGCCAAGTCTCTACAGGGCCAAATGAAAAACTGTTTTTT
d_call: .; j_call: TRBJ1-5; v_call: TRBV15; clone_size: once; cdr3_aa: CATSRTSDQPQHF; cdr3_nt: TGTGCCACCAGTAGAACAAGCGATCAGCCCCAGCATTTT